The T cell receptor (beta chain) under discussion was sequenced for a study of PD-L1 blockade in urothelial cancer. Clones were read by immunoSEQ multiplex PCR, and TCRdb kept only the in-frame ones, dropping some. The repertoire holds under 95,000 clones, about four fifths seen once, with roughly 2% in the top ten. V lost 4 bases to trimming and J lost 5 bases; unmatched junction nucleotides: 12. Germline values: CDR1 SGHAT, CDR2 FQNNGV. The CDR3 runs 17 residues. This sample's time point: pretreatment peripheral blood. The clonotype comes from a man between 60 and 70 years old with urothelial cancer. This rearrangement joins TRBV11-2 to TRBJ2-5; 11 nucleotides match TRBD1. Material: PBMCs, obtained around atezolizumab (anti-PD-L1) treatment. The CDR3 sequence: CASSSSTGQGAWETQYF. The CDR3 DNA sequence: TGTGCCAGCAGCTCATCCACCGGACAGGGGGCTTGGGAGACCCAGTACTTC.